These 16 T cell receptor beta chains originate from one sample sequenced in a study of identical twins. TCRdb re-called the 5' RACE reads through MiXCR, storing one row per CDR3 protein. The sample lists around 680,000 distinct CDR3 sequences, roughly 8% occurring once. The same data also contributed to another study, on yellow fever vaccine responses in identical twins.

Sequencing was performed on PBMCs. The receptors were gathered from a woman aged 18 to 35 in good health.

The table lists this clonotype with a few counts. The CDR3 spells CSVGKGTDTQYF. CDR3 nucleotides: TGCAGCGTTGGTAAGGGCACAGATACGCAGTATTTT. J is TRBJ2-3 and V is TRBV29-1; D is unclear. The CDR3 is 12 amino acids. From germline, CDR1 is SQVTM and CDR2 ANQGSEA. V was shortened by 4 bases and J by 1 base, with 6 bases between the two germline ends.

The CDR3 DNA sequence: TGTGCCACCAGCAAACAAGCTAACTATGGCTACACCTTC. Amino acid sequence: CATSKQANYGYTF. The J gene is TRBJ1-2, the V gene TRBV15, with D unresolved. Trimming cost V 4 bases and J 0 bases, with 6 bases left between them. The germline V gene encodes CDR1 LNHNV and CDR2 YYDKDF (reference sequence). The length of the CDR3 is 13 residues.

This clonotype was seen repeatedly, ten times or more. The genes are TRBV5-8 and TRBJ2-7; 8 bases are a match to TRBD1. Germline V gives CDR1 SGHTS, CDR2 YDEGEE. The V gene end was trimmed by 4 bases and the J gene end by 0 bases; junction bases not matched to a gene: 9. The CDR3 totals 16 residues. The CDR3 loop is CASSETGAGGSYEQYF. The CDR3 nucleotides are TGTGCCAGCAGCGAGACAGGGGCTGGAGGCTCCTACGAGCAGTACTTC.

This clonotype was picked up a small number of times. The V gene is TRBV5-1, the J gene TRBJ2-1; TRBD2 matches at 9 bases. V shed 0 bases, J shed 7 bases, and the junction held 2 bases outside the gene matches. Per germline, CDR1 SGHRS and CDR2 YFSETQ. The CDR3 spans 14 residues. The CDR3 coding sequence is TGCGCCAGCAGCTTGGTTAGCGGGAGAAATGAGCAGTTCTTC. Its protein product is CASSLVSGRNEQFF.

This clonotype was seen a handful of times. CDR3: CASSFEGRGEQYF. The CDR3 DNA is TGTGCCAGCAGCTTTGAGGGGCGTGGGGAGCAGTACTTC. The rearrangement links TRBV3-1 to TRBJ2-7; D may correspond to TRBD1 or TRBD2 (5 bases each). Trimming removed 5 bases from V and 7 bases from J, with 15 bases in between. This CDR3 contains 13 residues. Germline values: CDR1 LGHDT, CDR2 YNNKEL (reference sequence).

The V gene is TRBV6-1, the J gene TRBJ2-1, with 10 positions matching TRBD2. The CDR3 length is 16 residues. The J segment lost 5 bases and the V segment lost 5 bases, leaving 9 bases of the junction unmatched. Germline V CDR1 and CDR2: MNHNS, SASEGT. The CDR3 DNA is TGTGCCAGCAGTACACCGGGACTAGCGTATCACAATGAGCAGTTCTTC. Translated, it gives CASSTPGLAYHNEQFF.

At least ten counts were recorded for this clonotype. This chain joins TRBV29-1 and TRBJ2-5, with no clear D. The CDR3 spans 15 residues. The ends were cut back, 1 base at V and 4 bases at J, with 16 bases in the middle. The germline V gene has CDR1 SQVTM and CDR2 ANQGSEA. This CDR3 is CSVEAPSALGETQYF. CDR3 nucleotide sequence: TGCAGCGTTGAAGCACCCTCGGCCCTCGGAGAGACCCAGTACTTC. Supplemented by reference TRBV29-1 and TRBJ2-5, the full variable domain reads SAVISQKPSRDICQRGTSLTIQCQVDSQVTMMFWYRQQPGQSLTLIATANQGSEATYESGFVIDKFPISRPNLTFSTLTVSNMSPEDSSIYLCSVEAPSALGETQYFGPGTRLLVL.

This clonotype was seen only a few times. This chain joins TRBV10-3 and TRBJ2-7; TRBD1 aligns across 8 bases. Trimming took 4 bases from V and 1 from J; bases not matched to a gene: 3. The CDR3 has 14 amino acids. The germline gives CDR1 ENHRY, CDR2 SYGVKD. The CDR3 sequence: CAISATGASYEQYF. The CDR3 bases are TGTGCCATCAGTGCGACAGGGGCGTCCTACGAGCAGTACTTC.

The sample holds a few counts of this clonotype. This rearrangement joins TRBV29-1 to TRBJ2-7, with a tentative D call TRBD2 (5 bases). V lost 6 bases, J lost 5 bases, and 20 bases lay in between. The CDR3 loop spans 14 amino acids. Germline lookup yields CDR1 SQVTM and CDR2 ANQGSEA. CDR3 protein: CSVGRLGSSDEQYF. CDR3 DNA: TGCAGCGTAGGACGGCTGGGGAGTTCAGACGAGCAGTACTTC.

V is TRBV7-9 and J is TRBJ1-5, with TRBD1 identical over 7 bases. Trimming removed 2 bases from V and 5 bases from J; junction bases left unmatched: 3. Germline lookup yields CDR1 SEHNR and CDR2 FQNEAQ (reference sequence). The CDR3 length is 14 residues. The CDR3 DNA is TGTGCCAGCAGCTTATCAGGGGGTGATCAGCCCCAGCATTTT. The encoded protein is CASSLSGGDQPQHF.

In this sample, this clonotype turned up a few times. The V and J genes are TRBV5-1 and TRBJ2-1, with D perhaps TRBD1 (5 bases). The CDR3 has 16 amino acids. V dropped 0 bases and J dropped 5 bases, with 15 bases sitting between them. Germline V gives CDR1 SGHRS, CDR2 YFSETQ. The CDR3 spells CASSLVGASRHNEQFF. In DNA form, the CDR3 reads TGCGCCAGCAGCTTGGTTGGGGCCTCAAGGCACAATGAGCAGTTCTTC.

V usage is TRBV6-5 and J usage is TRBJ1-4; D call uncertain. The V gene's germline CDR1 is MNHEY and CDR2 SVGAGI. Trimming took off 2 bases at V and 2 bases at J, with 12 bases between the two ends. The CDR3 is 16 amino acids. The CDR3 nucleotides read TGTGCCAGCAGTTACGGGCCAAGGGCGACTAATGAAAAACTGTTTTTT. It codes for CASSYGPRATNEKLFF.

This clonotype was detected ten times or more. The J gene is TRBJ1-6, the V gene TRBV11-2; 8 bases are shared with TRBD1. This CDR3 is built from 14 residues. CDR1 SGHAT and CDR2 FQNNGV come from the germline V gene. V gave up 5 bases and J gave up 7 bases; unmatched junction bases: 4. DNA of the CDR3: TGTGCCAGCAGCCCGACAGGGGAGAATTCACCCCTCCACTTT. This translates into CASSPTGENSPLHF.

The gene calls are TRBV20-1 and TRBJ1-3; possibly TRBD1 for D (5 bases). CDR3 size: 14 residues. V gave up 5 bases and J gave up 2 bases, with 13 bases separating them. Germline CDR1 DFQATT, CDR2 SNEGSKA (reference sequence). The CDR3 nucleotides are TGCAGTGCTGGACGGGACTCTACTGGAAACACCATATATTTT. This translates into CSAGRDSTGNTIYF.

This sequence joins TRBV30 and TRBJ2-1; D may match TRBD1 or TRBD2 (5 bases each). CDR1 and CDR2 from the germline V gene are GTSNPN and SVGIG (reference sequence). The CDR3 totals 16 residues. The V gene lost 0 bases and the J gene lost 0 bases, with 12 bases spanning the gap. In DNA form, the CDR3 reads TGTGCCTGGAGTGTACTGGGTGGGGGCTCCTACAATGAGCAGTTCTTC. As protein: CAWSVLGGGSYNEQFF.

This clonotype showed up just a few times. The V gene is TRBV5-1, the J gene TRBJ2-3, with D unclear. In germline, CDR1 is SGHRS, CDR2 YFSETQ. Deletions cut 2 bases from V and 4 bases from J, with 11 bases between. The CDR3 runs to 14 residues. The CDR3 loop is CASSFDSAADTQYF. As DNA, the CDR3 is TGCGCCAGCAGCTTTGACTCCGCCGCAGATACGCAGTATTTT.